Listed below are T cell receptor beta chains from one sample, sequenced in a study of human T cells and chemical hapten exposure. Via MiXCR, TCRdb re-called the RACE reads, giving one row per CDR3 protein. Among fewer than 100,000 distinct CDR3 sequences listed, about 9% were seen once. Sequenced material: whole blood, taken in connection with sensitization to the hapten diphenylcyclopropenone (DPC). The receptors shown here come from a woman between 40 and 55 years old with alopecia areata. Some clones in this sample may be carry-over from other donors' samples. CDR3s include the opening cysteine and the closing phenylalanine or tryptophan. D genes are given only for firm matches. Only part of the rows carry a size: once, few, many, or a class if the clone is expanded.

D,J,V,size,DNA,CDR3
TRBD1,TRBJ2-7,TRBV28,few,TGTGCCAGCAGTATGACAGGGGTTTTAAACGAGCAGTACTTC,CASSMTGVLNEQYF
TRBD1,TRBJ1-6,TRBV3-1,NA,TGTGCCAGCAGCCGCGTATTCCGGGACAGTTATAATTCACCCCTCCACTTT,CASSRVFRDSYNSPLHF
NA,TRBJ2-7,TRBV28,NA,TGTGCCAGCAGCGGTCAGCTCTCCTACGAGCAGTACTTC,CASSGQLSYEQYF
NA,TRBJ2-7,TRBV18,NA,TGTGTCAGCTCACCTGGGGCCCTCTCCTACGAGCAGTACTTC,CVSSPGALSYEQYF
NA,TRBJ2-3,TRBV7-2,NA,TGTGCCAGCAGCGGTTATACGCAGTATTTT,CASSGYTQYF
NA,TRBJ2-7,TRBV4-1,NA,TGCGCCAGCAGCCCACTGGACAGTTCCACCTACGAGCAGTACTTC,CASSPLDSSTYEQYF
NA,TRBJ2-1,TRBV6-2/TRBV6-3,many,TGTGCCAGCAGTCCTCCCGGGACTCTTATCTACAATGAGCAGTTCTTC,CASSPPGTLIYNEQFF
NA,TRBJ2-7,TRBV9,many,TGTGCCAGCAGCCCGAGCCCCACTAGCTACGGCGAGCAGTACTTC,CASSPSPTSYGEQYF
NA,TRBJ2-3,TRBV23-1,once,TGCGCCAGCAGATCCCGGGACAAGCGGGATCGGGGCACAGATACGCAGTATTTT,CASRSRDKRDRGTDTQYF
NA,TRBJ1-4,TRBV18,few,TGTGCCAGCTCACCCCGGGACGCGAATGAAAAACTGTTTTTT,CASSPRDANEKLFF
TRBD1,TRBJ2-2,TRBV30,many,TGTGCCTGGAGTAAGGCAGGGGGCACCGGGGAGCTGTTTTTT,CAWSKAGGTGELFF
NA,TRBJ2-7,TRBV6-5,many,TGTGCCAGCAGTTACGGACATGGGGCCGCCTACGAGCAGTACTTC,CASSYGHGAAYEQYF
NA,TRBJ2-3,TRBV28,many,TGTGCCAGCAGTGCCCCGGGACGCGCAGCCGTAAATACGCAGTATTTT,CASSAPGRAAVNTQYF
TRBD1,TRBJ1-1,TRBV6-1,many,TGTGCCACCAGGACAGGGGGCATCACTGAAGCTTTCTTT,CATRTGGITEAFF
TRBD2,TRBJ2-7,TRBV7-8,many,TGTGCCAGCAGCTTAGCGGGGGGGACGGTGCCCTCCTACGAGCAGTACTTC,CASSLAGGTVPSYEQYF
NA,TRBJ1-5,TRBV20-1,NA,TGCAGTGCTAGAGATCCCCCCCTATTAGGGCCCCAGCATTTT,CSARDPPLLGPQHF
NA,TRBJ2-7,TRBV28,NA,TGTGCCAGCAGTTTACTCTCGGGCAGGGCTTACGAGCAGTACTTC,CASSLLSGRAYEQYF
NA,TRBJ1-5,TRBV12-3/TRBV12-4,many,TGTGCCAGCAGTTCTCCGGGACTCCCTTTCAATCAGCCCCAGCATTTT,CASSSPGLPFNQPQHF
NA,TRBJ1-5,TRBV24-1,many,TGTGCCACCAGGATCGGTTCCTATCAGCCCCAGCATTTT,CATRIGSYQPQHF
TRBD1,TRBJ2-7,TRBV7-8,few,TGTGCCAGCAGCACGACAGGGTACGAGCAGTACTTC,CASSTTGYEQYF
TRBD1,TRBJ2-7,TRBV5-5,NA,TGTGCCAGCAGCTTGGAAGGTGGACAGGGGGCCTCAACCTACGAGCAGTACTTC,CASSLEGGQGASTYEQYF
NA,TRBJ2-7,TRBV7-9,many,TGTGCCAGCAGCTTGCCCCAGGGGCAGTACGAGCAGTACTTC,CASSLPQGQYEQYF
NA,TRBJ2-1,TRBV30,many,TGTGCCTGGAGTGTGAGGGGGGTTGAGCAGTTCTTC,CAWSVRGVEQFF
NA,TRBJ2-7,TRBV12-3/TRBV12-4,NA,TGTGCCAGCAGTTTTTTCGGGACACCGGAGGGCGAGCAGTACTTC,CASSFFGTPEGEQYF
NA,TRBJ2-5,TRBV7-2,NA,TGTGCCAGCAGATCGACTGGAGGGCGGGAGACCCAGTACTTC,CASRSTGGRETQYF
NA,TRBJ2-3,TRBV6-1,many,TGTGCCAGCAGTGAACGGCGTCCCCACACAGATACGCAGTATTTT,CASSERRPHTDTQYF
NA,TRBJ2-3,TRBV11-2,NA,TGTGCCAGCAGCCTTGGAGCAAGGACAGATACGCAGTATTTT,CASSLGARTDTQYF
NA,TRBJ1-1,TRBV12-3/TRBV12-4,many,TGCGCCAGCACCTTTAACACTGAAGCTTTCTTT,CASTFNTEAFF
TRBD1,TRBJ2-1,TRBV4-3,many,TGCGCCAGCAGCCCAAAAGGGGGCCTCCATACGGATGAGCAGTTCTTC,CASSPKGGLHTDEQFF
NA,TRBJ1-2,TRBV28,many,TGTGCCAGCAGCTCCGCTAGATGGGTTAGCTATGGCTACACCTTC,CASSSARWVSYGYTF
NA,TRBJ2-7,TRBV5-1,NA,TGCGCCAGCAGCTTTTCAGGGACCTCCTACGAGCAGTACTTC,CASSFSGTSYEQYF
TRBD2,TRBJ2-7,TRBV4-2,few,TGTGCCAGCAGCCAACTCGGGACTAGCGGTTCCTACGAGCAGTACTTC,CASSQLGTSGSYEQYF
TRBD1,TRBJ2-7,TRBV5-1,few,TGCGCCAGCAGCCTAGGACAGGGGGACTCCTACGAGCAGTACTTC,CASSLGQGDSYEQYF
TRBD1,TRBJ1-2,TRBV12-3/TRBV12-4,few,TGTGCCAGCAGCTATGGGACAGGGGTTGGCTACACCTTC,CASSYGTGVGYTF
TRBD2,TRBJ2-2,TRBV6-5,many,TGTGCCAGCCGCGGGAGAACCGGGGAGCTGTTTTTT,CASRGRTGELFF
TRBD1,TRBJ2-7,TRBV7-2,few,TGTGCCAGCAGCTCGTTGGGACAGGGGCGGTACGAGCAGTACTTC,CASSSLGQGRYEQYF